This T cell receptor (beta chain) comes out of a study of molecular identifiers for immune sequencing clone quantification. Points on this clonotype: Its antigen remains unidentified.

Sorting isolated naive CD8 T cells as CD8+CD4-CCR7+CD45RA+ events. Bulk TCR libraries were made with methods that had been previously described and with listed TCR primers. MiXCR, applied by TCRdb to the PCR reads, yields one record per CDR3 protein. The table lists 350,000 or so distinct CDR3 sequences, roughly a fifth of them singletons. With 0 bases removed from V and 0 bases from J, the gap between germline ends came to 7 bases. CDR1 is DFQATT and CDR2 is SNEGSKA in the germline V gene (reference sequence). The CDR3 runs to 14 residues. Whole-study findings and limits: Spiked Jurkat TCR RNA equivalent to one cell reportedly surfaced among 900,000 to 1,000,000 naive cells.

The sequenced material came from naive CD8+ T cells from blood, with Jurkat cell RNA spiked in. Subset denoted: FACS-sorted CD8+CD4-CCR7+CD45RA+ naive T cells. The receptor comes from a human donor in good health. Some libraries in this study had Jurkat cell RNA spiked in. The chain joins TRBV20-1 to TRBJ2-3; no clear D. CDR3 amino acids: CSARDGSSTDTQYF. DNA of the CDR3: TGCAGTGCTAGAGACGGATCTAGCACAGATACGCAGTATTTT.